This passage covers 30 T cell receptor beta chains from one sample sequenced in a study of cytomegalovirus exposure and HLA in healthy donors. Profiling relied on immunoSEQ multiplex PCR, and the TCRdb table lists in-frame clones only, not all of them. The sample has 200,000 to 250,000 clones, around 87% seen once. The source material was PBMCs. These receptors were taken from a woman aged 18-35 years in good health and CMV-seropositive.

The chain couples TRBV28 to TRBJ2-2, with D unclear. V lost 1 base and J lost 6, with 15 bases in between. Germline V gene data show CDR1 as MDHEN and CDR2 as SYDVKM. The CDR3 totals 16 residues. The CDR3 DNA follows: TGTGCCAGCAGTTTATCCCCGACTTCCAGCGCCGGGGAGCTGTTTTTT. It yields the protein CASSLSPTSSAGELFF.

The rearrangement links TRBV18 to TRBJ2-5, with D tentatively TRBD1 (6 bases). This CDR3 spans 13 amino acids. In germline, CDR1 is KGHSH, CDR2 LQKENI. The V end lost 3 bases, the J end lost 4 bases, and 9 bases lay between the germline ends. CDR3: CASSPDSSETQYF. The CDR3 region has the DNA TGTGCCAGCTCACCGGACAGTTCAGAGACCCAGTACTTC. The whole variable domain, remainder taken from reference TRBV18 and TRBJ2-5, is NAGVMQNPRHLVRRRGQEARLRCSPMKGHSHVYWYRQLPEEGLKFMVYLQKENIIDESGMPKERFSAEFPKEGPSILRIQQVVRGDSAAYFCASSPDSSETQYFGPGTRLLVL.

The chain joins TRBV19 to TRBJ2-7; 8 bases fit TRBD1. Per germline, CDR1 LNHDA and CDR2 SQIVND (reference sequence). The CDR3 is 18 residues long. V was pared by 1 base and J by 0 bases, with 11 bases of the junction left unmatched. As DNA, the CDR3 is TGTGCCAGTAGTATAGGTGCAGGGGGCCCGACCTACTCCTACGAGCAGTACTTC. It is translated as CASSIGAGGPTYSYEQYF.

The genes are TRBV2 and TRBJ2-1, with D perhaps TRBD1 (5 bases). The CDR3 contains 15 residues. CDR1 is SNHLY and CDR2 is FYNNEI in the germline V gene. V lost 5 bases and J lost 1, with 12 bases in between. CDR3 sequence reads: CASSSFRGSYNEQFF. Written as DNA, the CDR3 is TGTGCCAGCAGTTCCTTTAGGGGTTCCTACAATGAGCAGTTCTTC.

The chain recombines TRBV7-6 with TRBJ2-1; 10 nucleotides agree with TRBD1. The ends lost 5 bases at V and 8 bases at J; junction bases unmatched: 12. This CDR3 comprises 16 residues. CDR1 and CDR2 (germline): SGHVS, FNYEAQ. The CDR3 nucleotides read TGTGCCAGCAGCCAATACCGGGACAGGGGTTTCGATGAGCAGTTCTTC. The encoded protein is CASSQYRDRGFDEQFF.

The chain is built from TRBV12-5 and TRBJ2-2; D is ambiguous. CDR1 LGHNT and CDR2 FRNRAP come from the germline V gene. The CDR3 has 15 amino acids. V was pared by 5 bases and J by 7 bases, with 17 bases between. CDR3 region: CASGALTTLGGELFF. CDR3 coding DNA: TGTGCTAGTGGTGCCCTGACAACCCTGGGCGGGGAGCTGTTTTTT.

The rearrangement joins TRBV28 to TRBJ2-3; a weak D match, TRBD2 (5 bases). The germline V and J ends were trimmed by 3 bases and 1 base, with 11 bases remaining between them. Looked up from germline, CDR1 is MDHEN and CDR2 is SYDVKM. This CDR3 has 15 amino acids. The CDR3 spells CASSFVGAGTDTQYF. The CDR3 bases are TGTGCCAGCAGTTTTGTGGGAGCGGGCACAGATACGCAGTATTTT.

This clone was seen a single time. V gene TRBV27 combines with J gene TRBJ2-6; 8 bases are shared with TRBD1. This CDR3 spans 20 amino acids. V lost 5 bases and J lost 0; bases outside the gene matches: 15. Per the germline V gene, CDR1 is MNHEY and CDR2 is SMNVEV (reference sequence). The CDR3 is CASSPGRDRITFSGANVLTF. The CDR3 DNA is TGTGCCAGCAGTCCGGGCCGGGACAGGATTACCTTCTCTGGGGCCAACGTCCTGACTTTC.

This clone was counted between two and nine times. Other DNA sequences from this sample encode an identical CDR3 as well. The rearrangement joins TRBV6-6 to TRBJ1-3; weak D call: TRBD1 (5 bases). Germline V CDR1 and CDR2: MNHNY, SVGAGI (reference sequence). This CDR3 comprises 14 residues. Between the trimmed V and J ends, which lost 2 bases and 4 bases, there was a span of 9 bases. CDR3 nucleotides: TGTGCCAGCAGTTACGGGCAGGGCGGAAACACCATATATTTT. Amino acids: CASSYGQGGNTIYF.

The chain combines TRBV28 with TRBJ1-2, with TRBD1 matching over 10 bases. The CDR3 has 14 amino acids. V trimming: 2 bases; J trimming: 7 bases; junction bases outside the gene matches: 4. Germline assignment: CDR1 MDHEN and CDR2 SYDVKM. The CDR3 nucleotides are TGTGCCAGCAGTTTAGACAGGGGGCTTTTTGGCTACACCTTC. Translation: CASSLDRGLFGYTF.

The chain employs TRBV4-2 and TRBJ2-5; 7 nucleotides align to TRBD1. CDR1 is LGHNA, CDR2 YNFKEQ, per germline. V dropped 1 base and J dropped 3; count of bases not matched to a gene: 5. There are 15 residues in the CDR3. In DNA form, the CDR3 reads TGTGCCAGCAGCCAAGGTTACGGACAGGAAGAGACCCAGTACTTC. Translating gives CASSQGYGQEETQYF.

The chain combines TRBV30 with TRBJ2-2, with D hard to call. The CDR3 covers 13 residues. Trimming took off 0 bases at V and 4 bases at J, with 6 bases between the two ends. CDR1 and CDR2 from the germline V gene are GTSNPN and SVGIG (reference sequence). CDR3 DNA sequence: TGTGCCTGGAGTGTACTGAGCACCGGGGAGCTGTTTTTT. Translated: CAWSVLSTGELFF.

This rearrangement joins TRBV5-4 to TRBJ1-2, with 7 bases matching TRBD1. This CDR3 comprises 15 residues. Losses at the gene ends were 5 bases for V and 6 bases for J; bases not matched to a gene: 13. Germline assignment: CDR1 SGHNT and CDR2 YYREEE (reference sequence). This chain's CDR3 is CASRTIGTEVNGYTF. CDR3 DNA: TGTGCCAGCAGAACGATCGGGACAGAGGTTAATGGCTACACCTTC.

This clone has just one count. The genes are TRBV15 and TRBJ1-5, with 8 bases that match TRBD1. The junction had 10 bases not matched to a gene; V was cut back by 4 bases and J by 5 bases. The CDR3 covers 16 residues. Germline V gene data show CDR1 as LNHNV and CDR2 as YYDKDF (reference sequence). The CDR3 loop is CATSTPGQEIDQPQHF. CDR3 nucleotides: TGTGCCACCAGCACCCCGGGACAGGAGATTGATCAGCCCCAGCATTTT.

This clone came up a few times. This chain links TRBV27 with TRBJ1-1, with D unresolved. The CDR3 loop spans 14 amino acids. V was cut by 0 bases and J by 3 bases, with 8 bases left in between. In germline, CDR1 is MNHEY, CDR2 SMNVEV (reference sequence). In DNA form, the CDR3 reads TGTGCCAGCAGTTTATCCCGCGGGGACACTGAAGCTTTCTTT. Its translation: CASSLSRGDTEAFF.

The chain couples TRBV4-1 to TRBJ2-6; D is possibly TRBD1 (6 bases). The CDR3 has 16 amino acids. Trimming removed 1 base from V and 4 bases from J, with 11 bases in between. Germline CDR1 and CDR2: MGHRA and YSYEKL. Written as DNA, the CDR3 is TGCGCCAGCAGCCAAGGAACAGGGACAGGGGCCAACGTCCTGACTTTC. It yields the protein CASSQGTGTGANVLTF.

V usage is TRBV7-9 and J usage is TRBJ1-2; no definite D call. The CDR3 contains 13 residues. Germline V gene data show CDR1 as SEHNR and CDR2 as FQNEAQ (reference sequence). Deletions cut 1 base from V and 6 bases from J, with 9 bases between. The CDR3 is CASSLVAGDGYTF. CDR3 DNA: TGTGCCAGCAGCTTAGTGGCAGGTGATGGCTACACCTTC.

J is TRBJ1-4 and V is TRBV28; D gene uncertain. CDR1 and CDR2 from the germline V gene are MDHEN and SYDVKM. There are 14 residues in the CDR3. V lost 3 bases and J lost 1, with 6 bases in between. CDR3 in DNA: TGTGCCAGCAGTTTTGTCGGAACTAATGAAAAACTGTTTTTT. Its protein product is CASSFVGTNEKLFF.

The CDR3 bases are TGTGCCAGCAGCTTAGACAGAAACACTGAAGCTTTCTTT. Translation gives CASSLDRNTEAFF. The V gene is TRBV7-9, the J gene TRBJ1-1, with D unresolved. Per germline, CDR1 SEHNR and CDR2 FQNEAQ (reference sequence). The CDR3 consists of 13 residues. V dropped 1 base and J dropped 2 bases, with 5 bases sitting between them.

This clone showed up just once. This rearrangement joins TRBV11-1 to TRBJ2-7; D possibly corresponds to TRBD2 (7 bases). CDR1 is SGHAT, CDR2 FQDESV, per germline (reference sequence). This CDR3 region has 14 residues. Deletions cut 5 bases from V and 3 bases from J, with 14 bases between. CDR3 nucleotides: TGTGCCAGCAGCCCTAGGGGGGGGAACTACGAGCAGTACTTC. Translation: CASSPRGGNYEQYF.

The V call is TRBV6-5, the J call TRBJ2-3; D is perhaps TRBD2 (6 bases). The CDR3 is 13 amino acids. In germline, CDR1 is MNHEY, CDR2 SVGAGI. V lost 4 bases, J lost 3 bases, and 8 bases lay in between. The CDR3 region has the DNA TGTGCCAGCAGTTCCCGGGGGACAGATACGCAGTATTTT. Amino acids: CASSSRGTDTQYF.

The V gene is TRBV7-8, the J gene TRBJ2-5; D is unclear. The CDR3 extends over 13 amino acids. Germline V lookup: CDR1 SGHVS, CDR2 FQNEAQ. Trimming pared 5 bases from V and 5 bases from J, leaving 12 bases between. The CDR3 nucleotides read TGTGCCAGCAGCGAGCAGGTTCGTGAGACCCAGTACTTC. Protein: CASSEQVRETQYF. Combining the CDR3 with reference TRBV7-8 and TRBJ2-5 gives the whole variable domain GAGVSQSPRYKVAKRGQDVALRCDPISGHVSLFWYQQALGQGPEFLTYFQNEAQLDKSGLPSDRFFAERPEGSVSTLKIQRTQQEDSAVYLCASSEQVRETQYFGPGTRLLVL.

The chain combines TRBV28 with TRBJ2-7; D possibly corresponds to TRBD1 (6 bases). The CDR3 contains 14 residues. V was pared by 5 bases and J by 0 bases, with 11 bases between. Germline V gives CDR1 MDHEN, CDR2 SYDVKM. The CDR3 loop is CASSTLQGSYEQYF. The CDR3 DNA reads TGTGCCAGCAGTACCCTACAGGGCTCCTACGAGCAGTACTTC.

The chain carries TRBV25-1 and TRBJ1-4; D gene ambiguous. The V end was cut by 3 bases, the J end by 2 bases, with 4 bases between. The germline gives CDR1 MGHDK, CDR2 SYGVNS. This CDR3 comprises 13 residues. The CDR3 is CASSDLTNEKLFF. CDR3 sequence (DNA): TGTGCCAGCAGTGACTTGACTAATGAAAAACTGTTTTTT.

This clone was recorded only once. The genes are TRBV12-5 and TRBJ2-1, with 8 bases fitting TRBD1. The ends lost 11 bases at V and 6 bases at J; junction bases unmatched: 12. The CDR3 sequence is 14 residues long. Per germline, CDR1 LGHNT and CDR2 FRNRAP. The CDR3 sequence is CAASSGTGRNEQFF. The CDR3 nucleotides read TGTGCTGCCTCCTCCGGGACAGGCCGCAATGAGCAGTTCTTC.

The chain links TRBV5-1 to TRBJ1-5, with D unresolved. This CDR3 is 14 amino acids long. The V gene lost 0 bases and the J gene lost 5 bases, with 9 bases spanning the gap. Looked up from germline, CDR1 is SGHRS and CDR2 is YFSETQ. CDR3 sequence: CASSLVGEDQPQHF. For the CDR3, the DNA is TGCGCCAGCAGCTTGGTGGGTGAGGATCAGCCCCAGCATTTT.

V is TRBV5-1 and J is TRBJ2-7; 8 positions match TRBD2. The CDR3 is 16 residues long. V shed 1 base, J shed 6 bases, and the junction held 12 bases outside the gene matches. The germline V gene has CDR1 SGHRS and CDR2 YFSETQ. CDR3 sequence (DNA): TGCGCCAGCAGCTTGCTATCCGGGAGGGCCTCGGGCGAGCAGTACTTC. It yields the protein CASSLLSGRASGEQYF.

The sample holds a few counts of this clone. The J gene is TRBJ1-2, the V gene TRBV5-1; TRBD1 matches 7 bases. The CDR3 loop spans 16 amino acids. The germline CDR1 and CDR2 sequences are SGHRS and YFSETQ. Trimming removed 4 bases from V and 0 bases from J; junction bases left unmatched: 9. In DNA form, the CDR3 reads TGCGCCAGCAGCGACGATTCGGGACAGCCTAACTATGGCTACACCTTC. Its translation: CASSDDSGQPNYGYTF.

This clone has just one count. CDR3 protein: CASSEMLDQPQHF. For the CDR3, the DNA is TGTGCCAGCAGCGAGATGTTGGATCAGCCCCAGCATTTT. V usage is TRBV2 and J usage is TRBJ1-5; D remains ambiguous. Trimming cost V 6 bases and J 5 bases, with 11 bases left between them. Germline loops: CDR1 SNHLY, CDR2 FYNNEI. The CDR3 loop spans 13 amino acids.

The V and J genes are TRBV9 and TRBJ2-7, with D possibly matching TRBD2 (7 bases). The CDR3 consists of 15 residues. Trimming took 4 bases from V and 2 from J, leaving 16 bases between them. From germline, CDR1 is SGDLS and CDR2 YYNGEE. The chain's CDR3 is CASSPQGGDPYEQYF. CDR3 nucleotide sequence: TGTGCCAGCAGCCCCCAAGGGGGGGACCCCTACGAGCAGTACTTC.